The rows below give T cell receptor beta chains drawn from one sample of a study of shared clonotypes between healthy human individuals. Method: immunoSEQ multiplex PCR; TCRdb's copy keeps in-frame clones and lacks some. The table shows more than 1,200,000 clones, with approximately 98.5% occurring only once. The sequenced material came from naive CD4+ T cells sorted from blood. These receptors originate from a man under 40 in good health. The CDR3 runs from the conserved cysteine through the conserved F or W. The order of the fields is CDR3 protein, CDR3 DNA, J gene, D gene, V gene, clone size. The D gene is left open where the match is weak. Size is omitted from some rows. Given values are once, few, many or a class for expanded clones.

CDR3aa: CASSPGQITGELFF; CDR3nt: TGTGCCAGCTCACCAGGACAGATCACCGGGGAGCTGTTTTTT; j_gene: TRBJ2-2; d_gene: NA; v_gene: TRBV18; abundance: NA
CDR3aa: CASSISAWRGTEAFF; CDR3nt: TGTGCCAGTAGTATATCGGCTTGGAGGGGCACTGAAGCTTTCTTT; j_gene: TRBJ1-1; d_gene: NA; v_gene: TRBV19; abundance: NA
CDR3aa: CASSLAPQVGATEAFF; CDR3nt: TGTGCCAGCAGCTTAGCCCCCCAGGTTGGCGCCACTGAAGCTTTCTTT; j_gene: TRBJ1-1; d_gene: NA; v_gene: TRBV7-8; abundance: NA
CDR3aa: CASSKLAGVVNEQFF; CDR3nt: TGTGCCAGCAGCAAACTAGCGGGAGTAGTCAATGAGCAGTTCTTC; j_gene: TRBJ2-1; d_gene: TRBD2; v_gene: TRBV7-3; abundance: NA
CDR3aa: CASSLRLAGDSFGTDTQYF; CDR3nt: TGTGCCAGCAGTTTACGGCTAGCGGGAGATAGCTTCGGGACAGATACGCAGTATTTT; j_gene: TRBJ2-3; d_gene: TRBD2; v_gene: TRBV28; abundance: NA
CDR3aa: CASSLGGAGREQYF; CDR3nt: TGTGCCAGCAGCTTGGGGGGCGCAGGGCGCGAGCAGTACTTC; j_gene: TRBJ2-7; d_gene: NA; v_gene: TRBV5-4; abundance: NA
CDR3aa: CASSQHPGQEAYNEQFF; CDR3nt: TGTGCCAGCAGCCAACACCCGGGACAGGAGGCCTACAATGAGCAGTTCTTC; j_gene: TRBJ2-1; d_gene: TRBD1; v_gene: TRBV11-3; abundance: NA
CDR3aa: CASSPTQSNQPQHF; CDR3nt: TGTGCCAGCTCACCGACACAGAGCAATCAGCCCCAGCATTTT; j_gene: TRBJ1-5; d_gene: NA; v_gene: TRBV18; abundance: NA
CDR3aa: CAWNAGPRISEQFF; CDR3nt: TGTGCCTGGAACGCGGGACCCAGAATCAGTGAGCAGTTCTTC; j_gene: TRBJ2-1; d_gene: NA; v_gene: TRBV30; abundance: NA
CDR3aa: CASSVDRGSYEQYF; CDR3nt: TGTGCCAGCAGCGTAGACAGGGGAAGCTACGAGCAGTACTTC; j_gene: TRBJ2-7; d_gene: TRBD1; v_gene: TRBV9; abundance: NA
CDR3aa: CASSWSNQPQHF; CDR3nt: TGTGCCAGCAGCTGGAGTAATCAGCCCCAGCATTTT; j_gene: TRBJ1-5; d_gene: NA; v_gene: TRBV7-8; abundance: NA
CDR3aa: CASARDRVNQPQHF; CDR3nt: TGTGCCAGCGCGAGGGACAGGGTTAATCAGCCCCAGCATTTT; j_gene: TRBJ1-5; d_gene: TRBD1; v_gene: TRBV7-2; abundance: NA
CDR3aa: CASSQDWASGRPQFF; CDR3nt: TGTGCCAGCAGCCAAGATTGGGCTAGCGGGAGGCCCCAATTCTTC; j_gene: TRBJ2-1; d_gene: TRBD2; v_gene: TRBV14; abundance: once
CDR3aa: CASSSSLRGRDTQYF; CDR3nt: TGTGCCAGCAGCTCCTCGTTGAGGGGGAGAGATACGCAGTATTTT; j_gene: TRBJ2-3; d_gene: NA; v_gene: TRBV13; abundance: NA
CDR3aa: CASSLGAGRETQYF; CDR3nt: TGTGCCAGCAGCTTAGGAGCGGGAAGAGAGACCCAGTACTTC; j_gene: TRBJ2-5; d_gene: TRBD2; v_gene: TRBV7-9; abundance: NA
CDR3aa: CASSHVSGGGETQYF; CDR3nt: TGTGCCAGCAGCCATGTATCGGGAGGTGGAGAGACCCAGTACTTC; j_gene: TRBJ2-5; d_gene: TRBD2; v_gene: TRBV14; abundance: once
CDR3aa: CASRLTSGVTDTQYF; CDR3nt: TGTGCCAGCAGGTTGACTAGCGGGGTCACAGATACGCAGTATTTT; j_gene: TRBJ2-3; d_gene: TRBD2; v_gene: TRBV6-1; abundance: NA
CDR3aa: CASSPGGRGEQYF; CDR3nt: TGTGCCAGCTCACCTGGGGGGAGAGGCGAGCAGTACTTC; j_gene: TRBJ2-7; d_gene: NA; v_gene: TRBV18; abundance: NA
CDR3aa: CASKKGVGGDEQYF; CDR3nt: TGTGCCAGCAAGAAGGGGGTGGGGGGGGACGAGCAGTACTTC; j_gene: TRBJ2-7; d_gene: NA; v_gene: TRBV2; abundance: NA
CDR3aa: CASSPNLNIREAFF; CDR3nt: TGTGCCAGCAGCCCTAACCTAAATATCAGGGAAGCTTTCTTT; j_gene: TRBJ1-1; d_gene: NA; v_gene: TRBV5-4; abundance: NA
CDR3aa: CASSYQRGYNEQFF; CDR3nt: TGTGCCAGCAGTTACCAGCGGGGATACAATGAGCAGTTCTTC; j_gene: TRBJ2-1; d_gene: TRBD2; v_gene: TRBV6-5; abundance: NA
CDR3aa: CASSLDSRQSTDTQYF; CDR3nt: TGCGCCAGCAGCTTGGACTCGCGGCAAAGCACAGATACGCAGTATTTT; j_gene: TRBJ2-3; d_gene: NA; v_gene: TRBV5-1; abundance: NA
CDR3aa: CASRPPGQGIYEQYF; CDR3nt: TGTGCCAGCAGACCACCGGGACAGGGGATCTACGAGCAGTACTTC; j_gene: TRBJ2-7; d_gene: TRBD1; v_gene: TRBV28; abundance: NA
CDR3aa: CASSLTTERNEQFF; CDR3nt: TGCGCCAGCAGCTTGACAACCGAAAGGAATGAGCAGTTCTTC; j_gene: TRBJ2-1; d_gene: NA; v_gene: TRBV5-1; abundance: NA
CDR3aa: CASSLEGGRGNIQYF; CDR3nt: TGTGCCAGCAGCTTGGAGGGGGGTCGCGGAAACATTCAGTACTTC; j_gene: TRBJ2-4; d_gene: NA; v_gene: TRBV5-4; abundance: NA
CDR3aa: CASSGTSSTVSLYEQYF; CDR3nt: TGCGCCAGCAGCGGGACTAGCTCGACCGTTTCCCTCTACGAGCAGTACTTC; j_gene: TRBJ2-7; d_gene: TRBD2; v_gene: TRBV5-1; abundance: NA
CDR3aa: CASSLEGAYNEQFF; CDR3nt: TGCGCCAGCAGCTTGGAGGGGGCCTACAATGAGCAGTTCTTC; j_gene: TRBJ2-1; d_gene: NA; v_gene: TRBV5-1; abundance: NA
CDR3aa: CASSSPGQGSSGANVLTF; CDR3nt: TGTGCCAGCAGCTCTCCGGGACAGGGTAGCTCTGGGGCCAACGTCCTGACTTTC; j_gene: TRBJ2-6; d_gene: TRBD1; v_gene: TRBV5-5; abundance: NA
CDR3aa: CASSLRGPDTQYF; CDR3nt: TGTGCCAGCAGTTTGCGAGGGCCAGATACGCAGTATTTT; j_gene: TRBJ2-3; d_gene: NA; v_gene: TRBV28; abundance: NA
CDR3aa: CATSRGYREDQPQHF; CDR3nt: TGTGCCACCAGCAGAGGATACAGGGAGGATCAGCCCCAGCATTTT; j_gene: TRBJ1-5; d_gene: NA; v_gene: TRBV15; abundance: NA
CDR3aa: CASSMGGQETQYF; CDR3nt: TGTGCCAGTAGTATGGGGGGTCAAGAGACCCAGTACTTC; j_gene: TRBJ2-5; d_gene: NA; v_gene: TRBV19; abundance: NA
CDR3aa: CAWNTLTGNTIYF; CDR3nt: TGTGCCTGGAATACGCTGACTGGAAACACCATATATTTT; j_gene: TRBJ1-3; d_gene: NA; v_gene: TRBV30; abundance: NA
CDR3aa: CASSVEGSGSSYNEQFF; CDR3nt: TGTGCCAGCAGCGTAGAGGGTAGCGGGAGCTCCTACAATGAGCAGTTCTTC; j_gene: TRBJ2-1; d_gene: TRBD2; v_gene: TRBV9; abundance: NA
CDR3aa: CATSRGQDGETQYF; CDR3nt: TGTGCCACCAGCAGAGGTCAGGACGGAGAGACCCAGTACTTC; j_gene: TRBJ2-5; d_gene: NA; v_gene: TRBV15; abundance: NA
CDR3aa: CASIIPGRVNEQFF; CDR3nt: TGTGCCAGCATAATCCCAGGGCGCGTCAATGAGCAGTTCTTC; j_gene: TRBJ2-1; d_gene: NA; v_gene: TRBV2; abundance: NA
CDR3aa: CASRPGHLGEQYF; CDR3nt: TGTGCCAGCAGACCAGGACATCTGGGCGAGCAGTACTTC; j_gene: TRBJ2-7; d_gene: NA; v_gene: TRBV5-4; abundance: NA
CDR3aa: CASSLEAGLPLQPQHF; CDR3nt: TGTGCCAGCAGTTTAGAGGCAGGGCTCCCATTGCAGCCCCAGCATTTT; j_gene: TRBJ1-5; d_gene: NA; v_gene: TRBV28; abundance: NA
CDR3aa: CASSPSSGSSYNEQFF; CDR3nt: TGTGCCAGCTCACCTTCTAGCGGGAGTTCCTACAATGAGCAGTTCTTC; j_gene: TRBJ2-1; d_gene: TRBD2; v_gene: TRBV18; abundance: NA
CDR3aa: CASSLVEGGREKLFF; CDR3nt: TGCGCCAGCAGCTTGGTTGAAGGGGGCCGGGAAAAACTGTTTTTT; j_gene: TRBJ1-4; d_gene: TRBD1; v_gene: TRBV5-1; abundance: NA
CDR3aa: CASSPDVQGGDRDYGYTF; CDR3nt: TGTGCCAGCTCACCAGACGTCCAGGGGGGAGACAGGGACTATGGCTACACCTTC; j_gene: TRBJ1-2; d_gene: TRBD1; v_gene: TRBV18; abundance: once
CDR3aa: CASSLGRGTSYEQYF; CDR3nt: TGTGCCAGCAGCTTAGGGCGCGGGACCTCCTACGAGCAGTACTTC; j_gene: TRBJ2-7; d_gene: NA; v_gene: TRBV7-2; abundance: NA
CDR3aa: CASSAGPSSFTYNEQFF; CDR3nt: TGTGCCAGCAGCGCGGGACCGTCATCATTTACTTACAATGAGCAGTTCTTC; j_gene: TRBJ2-1; d_gene: NA; v_gene: TRBV9; abundance: NA